What follows describes a single T cell receptor (beta chain). Germline and junction disagree at one end, which may indicate a read error. Measured with immunoSEQ multiplex PCR; TCRdb has only the in-frame clones, and not every one. The data contain approximately 150,000 clones, approximately 90% of them singletons. The data stem from a study of T cell responses to AZD1222 COVID-19 vaccine. Germline V lookup: CDR1 SGDLS, CDR2 YYNGEE. This CDR3 is built from 14 residues. Specimen: peripheral blood, collected 28 days after the second AZD1222 dose. The chain is built from TRBV9 and TRBJ2-7; D gene ambiguous. The receptor was derived from an adult who received the AZD1222 COVID-19 vaccine. The DNA for the CDR3 is TGTGCCAGCAACCCAACACCTGCCTCCTTCGAGCAGTACTTC. Its translation: CASNPTPASFEQYF.